The 7 T cell receptor beta chains below were found in one sample sequenced in a study of identical twins. TCRdb recomputed calls from the 5' RACE reads with MiXCR, one row per CDR3 protein. The table includes over 200,000 distinct CDR3 sequences, approximately 9% detected once. The sample comprised memory (CD45RO+) T cells sorted from blood. These receptors were taken from a woman in her late teens or twenties in good health.

Many counts were recorded for this clonotype. The V and J genes are TRBV2 and TRBJ1-6; D is unresolved. V lost 0 bases and J lost 7, with 7 bases in between. CDR3 length: 14 residues. Germline V gene sequence: CDR1 SNHLY, CDR2 FYNNEI. The CDR3 nucleotides are TGTGCCAGCAGTGAAGCCGGTGACAATTCACCCCTCCACTTT. Residues: CASSEAGDNSPLHF.

This clonotype was observed a few times. V and J are TRBV12-3 or TRBV12-4 and TRBJ2-3; unclear D gene. V lost 3 bases and J lost 2, with 6 bases in between. The CDR3 covers 13 residues. CDR3 nucleotides: TGTGCCAGCAGTTTTTATAACACAGATACGCAGTATTTT. Residues: CASSFYNTDTQYF.

This clonotype occurred many times. J is TRBJ2-3 and V is TRBV18, with 7 bases identical to TRBD2. V trimming: 1 base; J trimming: 4 bases; junction bases outside the gene matches: 5. Germline CDR1 KGHSH, CDR2 LQKENI. CDR3 length: 15 amino acids. The CDR3 coding sequence is TGTGCCAGCTCACCACAGGCGGGGGTGGCAGATACGCAGTATTTT. Amino acid sequence: CASSPQAGVADTQYF. The whole variable domain, filled in from reference TRBV18 and TRBJ2-3, reads NAGVMQNPRHLVRRRGQEARLRCSPMKGHSHVYWYRQLPEEGLKFMVYLQKENIIDESGMPKERFSAEFPKEGPSILRIQQVVRGDSAAYFCASSPQAGVADTQYFGPGTRLTVL.

The chain uses TRBV5-1 and TRBJ1-1; D gene unclear. The germline V and J ends were trimmed by 0 bases and 5 bases, with 11 bases remaining between them. CDR1 and CDR2 (germline): SGHRS, YFSETQ. The CDR3 has 14 residues. In DNA form, the CDR3 reads TGCGCCAGCAGCTTGGAACCCCCCTCGACTGAAGCTTTCTTT. Protein sequence: CASSLEPPSTEAFF.

CDR3 region: CASATLIDSYNEQFF. In nucleotides, the CDR3 is TGCGCCAGCGCTACTCTGATAGACTCCTACAATGAGCAGTTCTTC. This chain joins TRBV5-1 and TRBJ2-1; D is unclear. Deletions cut 7 bases from V and 0 bases from J, with 14 bases between. Per germline, CDR1 SGHRS and CDR2 YFSETQ. The CDR3 runs to 15 residues.

This clonotype was detected a few times. The chain is built from TRBV29-1 and TRBJ1-3; D might be TRBD1 (6 bases). V lost 6 bases to trimming and J lost 2 bases, with 17 bases between them. This CDR3 region has 15 residues. Germline values: CDR1 SQVTM, CDR2 ANQGSEA. CDR3 sequence: CSVEPTGIPGNTIYF. The CDR3 nucleotides are TGCAGCGTAGAACCTACAGGGATCCCTGGAAACACCATATATTTT.

In its sample, this clonotype was seen a few times. This chain connects TRBV10-3 to TRBJ1-3, with D tentatively TRBD1 (6 bases). The CDR3 totals 13 residues. Germline CDR1 reads ENHRY; CDR2 reads SYGVKD. V was shortened by 11 bases and J by 1 base, with 12 bases between the two germline ends. The CDR3 region is CAVGTHSGNTIYF. CDR3 nucleotide sequence: TGTGCCGTTGGGACACATTCTGGAAACACCATATATTTT.